This TCR beta chain was sequenced during a study of response to subunit inactivated influenza vaccine. Points from the study as a whole: The authors suggested that few new T cells are recruited per seasonal influenza vaccination.

Germline V gene data show CDR1 as MGHDK and CDR2 as SYGVNS. V shed 7 bases and J shed 7 bases, with 11 bases lying between them. This CDR3 is 12 amino acids long. Using its own MiXCR run on the RT-PCR reads, TCRdb lists one record per CDR3 protein. The table has 500,000 to 550,000 distinct CDR3 sequences, about 7.6% seen once; the top ten hold approximately 12%. This clonotype has more than one count but fewer than ten. Its antigen is not known. This chain links TRBV25-1 with TRBJ1-5; no firm D call. This TCR was sampled from a man between 50 and 69 years old who received an inactivated influenza vaccine. This sample comprised PBMCs from blood, obtained less than 30 months after vaccination. The CDR3 DNA follows: TGTGCCAGCAATCATGGTGGGCAGCCCCAGCATTTT. It is translated as CASNHGGQPQHF.